These 29 T cell receptor beta chains originate from one sample sequenced in a study of shared clonotypes between healthy human individuals. The data were produced by immunoSEQ multiplex PCR, yet TCRdb's version contains in-frame clones alone and is incomplete. The table has about 2.2 million clones, around 93% seen once. Naive-designated CD8 cells lacked CD45RO, were positively enriched for CCR7, and omitted terminally differentiated effector memory CD45RA+ cells. Source material: naive CD8+ T cells from PBMCs. The receptors derive from a man between 18 and 35 years old in good health. Some clones in this sample may be carry-over from other donors' samples.

This chain joins TRBV11-3 and TRBJ2-3; D not certain. This CDR3 region has 15 residues. Germline CDR1 reads SGHNT; CDR2 reads YENEEA. V lost 3 bases to trimming and J lost 6 bases, with 16 bases between them. The CDR3 reads CASSFGATHRDTQYF. For the CDR3, the DNA is TGTGCCAGCAGCTTTGGAGCCACCCACCGGGATACGCAGTATTTT.

The table lists this clone with a count of one. This chain joins TRBV4-1 and TRBJ2-4, with TRBD2 matching over 7 bases. The V gene end was trimmed by 3 bases and the J gene end by 2 bases; junction bases not matched to a gene: 7. There are 16 residues in the CDR3. The germline CDR1 and CDR2 sequences are MGHRA and YSYEKL. The CDR3 loop is CASSQEAGVPKNIQYF. CDR3 DNA: TGCGCCAGCAGCCAGGAGGCGGGAGTGCCCAAAAACATTCAGTACTTC.

V usage is TRBV9 and J usage is TRBJ2-3; possible D gene TRBD1, 6 bases. CDR3 length: 19 amino acids. The germline CDR1 and CDR2 sequences are SGDLS and YYNGEE. V was clipped by 5 bases and J by 6 bases, with 31 bases between them. In DNA, the CDR3 is TGTGCCAGCAGTGATTCCTTCCCGTTATCGACAGGTCTAGGGGATACGCAGTATTTT. Translating it yields CASSDSFPLSTGLGDTQYF. The full variable domain, rest sourced from reference TRBV9 and TRBJ2-3, is DSGVTQTPKHLITATGQRVTLRCSPRSGDLSVYWYQQSLDQGLQFLIQYYNGEERAKGNILERFSAQQFPDLHSELNLSSLELGDSALYFCASSDSFPLSTGLGDTQYFGPGTRLTVL.

The chain has TRBV14 and TRBJ1-5; D not certain. Deletions cut 6 bases from V and 5 bases from J, with 20 bases between. The length of the CDR3 is 16 residues. The germline CDR1 and CDR2 sequences are SGHDN and FVKESK. CDR3 sequence (DNA): TGTGCCAGCAGACCCCAGACAAGGAAAATGTATCAGCCCCAGCATTTT. Its protein is CASRPQTRKMYQPQHF. The complete variable domain, with remaining parts taken from reference TRBV14 and TRBJ1-5, reads EAGVTQFPSHSVIEKGQTVTLRCDPISGHDNLYWYRRVMGKEIKFLLHFVKESKQDESGMPNNRFLAERTGGTYSTLKVQPAELEDSGVYFCASRPQTRKMYQPQHFGDGTRLSIL.

This clone was counted a single time. The rearrangement links TRBV2 to TRBJ2-7; 8 bases line up with TRBD1. The trim removed 4 bases at V and 3 bases at J, leaving 5 bases unmatched. This CDR3 region has 14 residues. From germline, CDR1 is SNHLY and CDR2 FYNNEI. CDR3 nucleotide sequence: TGTGCCAGCAGTGGGACAGGGAATTTCTACGAGCAGTACTTC. Translated, it gives CASSGTGNFYEQYF.

The rearrangement links TRBV27 to TRBJ2-6; 9 bases are a match to TRBD2. The ends lost 5 bases at V and 1 base at J; junction bases unmatched: 6. The CDR3 runs 17 residues. In germline, CDR1 is MNHEY, CDR2 SMNVEV (reference sequence). The CDR3 DNA reads as TGTGCCAGCAGTCAGGGGACTAGCCCTTCTGGGGCCAACGTCCTGACTTTC. Translation: CASSQGTSPSGANVLTF.

The V gene is TRBV29-1, the J gene TRBJ2-2; perhaps TRBD2 as D (6 bases). Per the germline V gene, CDR1 is SQVTM and CDR2 is ANQGSEA. V lost 8 bases and J lost 4, with 11 bases in between. The CDR3 is 12 residues long. CDR3 DNA: TGCAGCTCCCGGAGGGGCACCGGGGAGCTGTTTTTT. As protein: CSSRRGTGELFF.

V and J are TRBV27 and TRBJ2-1; 9 nucleotides match TRBD2. This CDR3 is built from 16 residues. Germline V gives CDR1 MNHEY, CDR2 SMNVEV (reference sequence). The V segment lost 4 bases and the J segment 9 bases; nucleotides outside the gene matches: 13. DNA for the CDR3: TGTGCCAGCAGTTCCATCGTGTTAGCGGGAGTTGCTGAGCAGTTCTTC. Translating it yields CASSSIVLAGVAEQFF.

J is TRBJ2-6 and V is TRBV9; 7 nucleotides match TRBD1. V dropped 3 bases and J dropped 0; count of bases not matched to a gene: 12. This CDR3 is 19 amino acids long. CDR1 and CDR2 from the germline V gene are SGDLS and YYNGEE. Here the CDR3 reads CASSDTLTEGASGANVLTF. The DNA of the CDR3 is TGTGCCAGCAGCGACACCCTGACAGAGGGGGCCTCTGGGGCCAACGTCCTGACTTTC.

This chain connects TRBV7-6 to TRBJ2-7; maybe TRBD1 (7 bases). The ends were cut back, 5 bases at V and 7 bases at J, with 15 bases in the middle. The germline V gene has CDR1 SGHVS and CDR2 FNYEAQ. The CDR3 is 13 residues long. The chain's CDR3 is CASSTPQGREQYF. For the CDR3, the DNA is TGTGCCAGCAGCACCCCACAGGGGAGGGAGCAGTACTTC.

The CDR3 reads CASSQDVTQIYEQYF. The CDR3, as DNA: TGCGCCAGCAGCCAAGATGTGACCCAGATCTACGAGCAGTACTTC. The chain joins TRBV4-1 to TRBJ2-5, with D hard to call. Judging by the DNA end, TRBJ2-7 fits better; the J call may be wrong. The germline V gene encodes CDR1 MGHRA and CDR2 YSYEKL. The CDR3 spans 15 residues.

This rearrangement joins TRBV7-8 to TRBJ2-1; tentatively, D is TRBD1 (5 bases). The CDR3 is 13 amino acids. V was shortened by 5 bases and J by 8 bases, with 13 bases between the two germline ends. CDR1 and CDR2 from the germline V gene are SGHVS and FQNEAQ. This CDR3 is CASSETVSHEQFF. In DNA, the CDR3 is TGTGCCAGCAGCGAGACAGTTTCCCATGAGCAGTTCTTC.

The chain recombines TRBV29-1 with TRBJ2-2, with 7 bases that match TRBD1. Germline loops: CDR1 SQVTM, CDR2 ANQGSEA. V trimming: 7 bases; J trimming: 0 bases; junction bases outside the gene matches: 8. The CDR3 totals 15 residues. DNA for the CDR3: TGCAGCGCTTCGACAGGGCAAACGAACACCGGGGAGCTGTTTTTT. Its translation: CSASTGQTNTGELFF.

V is TRBV12-5 and J is TRBJ2-1; 8 positions match TRBD2. With V trimmed by 5 bases and J by 6 bases, 6 bases remained unmatched. CDR1 is LGHNT and CDR2 is FRNRAP in the germline V gene. The CDR3 loop spans 14 amino acids. The CDR3 region is CASGQRGSVNEQFF. CDR3 sequence (DNA): TGTGCTAGTGGTCAGCGGGGGTCGGTCAATGAGCAGTTCTTC. Combining the CDR3 with reference TRBV12-5 and TRBJ2-1 gives the whole variable domain DARVTQTPRHKVTEMGQEVTMRCQPILGHNTVFWYRQTMMQGLELLAYFRNRAPLDDSGMPKDRFSAEMPDATLATLKIQPSEPRDSAVYFCASGQRGSVNEQFFGPGTRLTVL.

The rearrangement uses TRBV6-5 and TRBJ2-6; D gene ambiguous. V lost 2 bases and J 3 bases, leaving 11 bases between the germline ends. The CDR3 consists of 16 residues. Germline CDR1 MNHEY, CDR2 SVGAGI. The CDR3 here is CASSYLTLHGANVLTF. CDR3 nucleotides: TGTGCCAGCAGTTACCTGACCCTCCATGGGGCCAACGTCCTGACTTTC.

The gene calls are TRBV2 and TRBJ2-2; D may be TRBD2 (5 bases). The germline V and J ends were trimmed by 10 bases and 0 bases, with 18 bases remaining between them. Germline V gene lookup returns CDR1 SNHLY and CDR2 FYNNEI. The length of the CDR3 is 16 residues. CDR3 DNA: TGTGCCATAGCAGATTCCGTACTAGCGAACACCGGGGAGCTGTTTTTT. Translating it yields CAIADSVLANTGELFF.

This clone appeared a few times. The identical CDR3 is also encoded by other nucleotide sequences in the sample. The chain couples TRBV7-2 to TRBJ2-2; D gene unclear. V shed 1 base and J shed 4 bases, with 4 bases lying between them. The CDR3 sequence is 13 residues long. Germline V gene lookup returns CDR1 SGHTA and CDR2 FQGNSA. The CDR3 reads CASSLVTTGELFF. In DNA, the CDR3 is TGTGCCAGCAGCTTAGTAACCACCGGGGAGCTGTTTTTT.

The chain has TRBV11-2 and TRBJ1-1, with D possibly being TRBD1 (5 bases). Per germline, CDR1 SGHAT and CDR2 FQNNGV. CDR3 length: 14 amino acids. The ends were cut back, 2 bases at V and 5 bases at J, with 12 bases in the middle. In DNA form, the CDR3 reads TGTGCCAGCAGCTTACTTGGGGGGAGGACTGAAGCTTTCTTT. Amino acid sequence: CASSLLGGRTEAFF.

The CDR3 sequence is CASNGGFADTQYF. CDR3 DNA sequence: TGTGCCAGCAATGGGGGTTTTGCAGATACGCAGTATTTT. This chain connects TRBV7-8 to TRBJ2-3; D is tentatively TRBD1 or TRBD2 (5 bases each). V lost 7 bases and J lost 4, with 12 bases in between. The germline CDR1 and CDR2 sequences are SGHVS and FQNEAQ. The CDR3 sequence is 13 residues long.

The V and J genes are TRBV5-4 and TRBJ1-2; D unresolved. With 0 bases removed from V and 1 base from J, the gap between germline ends came to 7 bases. The V gene's germline CDR1 is SGHNT and CDR2 YYREEE (reference sequence). CDR3 length equals 14 residues. The CDR3 spells CASSLDTFNYGYTF. In nucleotides, the CDR3 is TGTGCCAGCAGCTTGGACACTTTTAACTATGGCTACACCTTC.

The V call is TRBV9, the J call TRBJ2-2, with TRBD2 identical over 7 bases. The germline V gene has CDR1 SGDLS and CDR2 YYNGEE. The CDR3 sequence is 17 residues long. The V segment lost 2 bases and the J segment 0 bases; nucleotides outside the gene matches: 7. The CDR3 spells CASSVALAVPNTGELFF. CDR3 DNA: TGTGCCAGCAGCGTTGCTCTAGCGGTCCCGAACACCGGGGAGCTGTTTTTT.

This clone was counted a single time. The genes are TRBV6-1 and TRBJ2-5; tentative D call: TRBD1 (8 bases). This CDR3 has 18 residues. CDR1 is MNHNS and CDR2 is SASEGT in the germline V gene. The V gene lost 3 bases and the J gene lost 4 bases, with 24 bases spanning the gap. The CDR3 is CASSDPDREGLVRETQYF. The CDR3 DNA follows: TGTGCCAGCAGTGACCCGGACAGGGAGGGTCTAGTCAGAGAGACCCAGTACTTC.

This chain links TRBV27 with TRBJ2-5; 8 bases map to TRBD1. V shed 5 bases, J shed 4 bases, and the junction held 12 bases outside the gene matches. The CDR3 loop spans 16 amino acids. Germline lookup yields CDR1 MNHEY and CDR2 SMNVEV (reference sequence). This CDR3 is CASSDAGTGGPETQYF. The CDR3 DNA sequence: TGTGCCAGCAGTGATGCCGGGACAGGAGGGCCAGAGACCCAGTACTTC.

The genes are TRBV28 and TRBJ2-2, with 11 bases that match TRBD2. The CDR3 is 18 amino acids. V trimming: 3 bases; J trimming: 1 base; junction bases outside the gene matches: 7. Germline V lookup: CDR1 MDHEN, CDR2 SYDVKM. CDR3 amino acids: CASSFYRTSGWNTGELFF. CDR3 DNA sequence: TGTGCCAGCAGTTTTTATAGGACTAGCGGGTGGAACACCGGGGAGCTGTTTTTT.

For this clone: The sample contains more than one DNA sequence encoding this CDR3. V and J are TRBV28 and TRBJ2-1; D is uncertain. The CDR3 contains 14 residues. V was clipped by 6 bases and J by 3 bases, with 12 bases between them. From germline, CDR1 is MDHEN and CDR2 SYDVKM. In DNA, the CDR3 is TGTGCCAGCAGCCCCCTGGGCAGCTACAATGAGCAGTTCTTC. Amino acid sequence: CASSPLGSYNEQFF. Filled out from reference TRBV28 and TRBJ2-1, the complete variable domain reads DVKVTQSSRYLVKRTGEKVFLECVQDMDHENMFWYRQDPGLGLRLIYFSYDVKMKEKGDIPEGYSVSREKKERFSLILESASTNQTSMYLCASSPLGSYNEQFFGPGTRLTVL.

A word on this clone: This specimen includes other DNA sequences encoding the same CDR3. V usage is TRBV28 and J usage is TRBJ1-3; no reliable D call. This CDR3 comprises 14 residues. V lost 6 bases and J lost 1, with 10 bases in between. In germline, CDR1 is MDHEN, CDR2 SYDVKM. The CDR3 region has the DNA TGTGCCAGCAGCACCGGAGGATCTGGAAACACCATATATTTT. Its protein product is CASSTGGSGNTIYF.

The chain carries TRBV13 and TRBJ2-3; 7 bases line up with TRBD2. Trimming cost V 5 bases and J 3 bases; bases outside gene matches: 8. The CDR3 spans 15 residues. Germline CDR1 PRHDT, CDR2 FYEKMQ (reference sequence). The CDR3 nucleotides are TGTGCCAGCAGCCCGCCCGGGGGGAGGACAGATACGCAGTATTTT. Protein sequence: CASSPPGGRTDTQYF.

CDR3 residues: CASSFSREAEETQYF. In nucleotides, the CDR3 is TGTGCCAGCAGCTTTTCCCGGGAGGCCGAGGAGACCCAGTACTTC. V gene TRBV13 combines with J gene TRBJ2-5, with 7 positions matching TRBD2. CDR1 and CDR2 (germline): PRHDT, FYEKMQ (reference sequence). Trimming removed 3 bases from V and 5 bases from J; junction bases left unmatched: 9. The CDR3 totals 15 residues.

The chain combines TRBV4-1 with TRBJ2-1, with TRBD2 matching over 16 bases. This CDR3 comprises 15 residues. V dropped 1 base and J dropped 15; count of bases not matched to a gene: 6. Germline CDR1 reads MGHRA; CDR2 reads YSYEKL. The CDR3 region has the DNA TGCGCCAGCAGCCAAGCTTTGGGACTAGCGGGAGGGCGGTTCTTC. Translating gives CASSQALGLAGGRFF.